This is a list of T cell receptor beta chains from one sample in a study of OX40 agonist ivuxolimab in advanced cancers. Method: immunoSEQ multiplex PCR; TCRdb's copy keeps in-frame clones and lacks some. The table lists 30,000 or so clones, approximately 80% of them singletons. The material sequenced was CD4+ or CD8+ T cells sorted from blood, taken in a trial of the OX40 agonist ivuxolimab. These TCRs come from an adult with an advanced solid tumor such as melanoma, head and neck, liver or kidney cancer. CDR3s leave out the opening cysteine and the closing phenylalanine or tryptophan.

TRBV19	TRBJ2-7	ASSTLWGSYEQY
TRBV7-9	TRBJ2-7	ASSFGQGDGGEQY
TRBV28	TRBJ2-7	ASKPSGGTYEQY
TRBV5-4	TRBJ1-1	ASSRSGGVNTEAF
TRBV2	TRBJ1-6	ASSGGWNSPLH
TRBV29-1	TRBJ2-5	SVGNWDGGIPGQY
TRBV5-6	TRBJ2-7	ASSWRGGSYEQY
TRBV9	TRBJ2-3	ASSVADRGVRGTDTQY
TRBV13	TRBJ1-1	ASSLVQGRGVFGTEAF
TRBV9	TRBJ1-6	ASSESPWDREYNSPLH
TRBV4-1	TRBJ2-5	ASRGLGKQETQY
TRBV28	TRBJ1-1	ASSAPTGMNTEAF
TRBV29-1	TRBJ1-2	SVASSNYGYT
TRBV18	TRBJ1-5	ASSPPQGTLSNQPQH
TRBV12-2	TRBJ2-1	ASRLDAVAESSYNEQF
TRBV6-5	TRBJ2-7	ASSPGTGGTYEQY
TRBV5-5	TRBJ2-7	ASRTAQGTYEQY
TRBV5-4	TRBJ2-3	ASSFRGGRTDTQY